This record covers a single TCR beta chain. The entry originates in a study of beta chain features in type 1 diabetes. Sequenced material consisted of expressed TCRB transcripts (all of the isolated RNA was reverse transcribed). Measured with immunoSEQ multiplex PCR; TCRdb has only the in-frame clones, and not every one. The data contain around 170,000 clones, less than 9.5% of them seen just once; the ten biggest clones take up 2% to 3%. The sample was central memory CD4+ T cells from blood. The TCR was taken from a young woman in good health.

The CDR3 here is CSVDDSGSSGGNEQFF. The CDR3 DNA follows: TGCAGCGTTGACGATTCAGGTTCTAGCGGGGGCAATGAGCAGTTCTTC. V is TRBV29-1 and J is TRBJ2-1, with TRBD2 identical over 10 bases. CDR1 is SQVTM and CDR2 is ANQGSEA in the germline V gene. This CDR3 contains 16 residues. V lost 3 bases, J lost 6 bases, and 11 bases stayed unmatched.